One and the same sample provided the 20 T cell receptor beta chains below, sequenced in a study of PD-L1 blockade in urothelial cancer. The time point denotes: pretreatment peripheral blood. Libraries were prepared by immunoSEQ multiplex PCR; TCRdb keeps only in-frame clonotypes and omits some of them. The sample consists of roughly 17,000 clones, about 91% of them appearing once. The sample in question was PBMCs, obtained around atezolizumab (anti-PD-L1) treatment. The source of these receptors is a man in his 70s with urothelial cancer.

The chain carries TRBV7-2 and TRBJ2-4; D is unresolved. Trimming left V 6 bases short and J 8 bases short, with 14 bases between. The CDR3 has 13 amino acids. Germline V gene lookup returns CDR1 SGHTA and CDR2 FQGNSA. The CDR3 sequence is CASSRGPPYIQYF. The DNA of the CDR3 is TGTGCCAGCAGTCGAGGTCCGCCGTACATTCAGTACTTC.

This rearrangement joins TRBV6-5 to TRBJ2-5, with 8 bases matching TRBD2. This CDR3 contains 15 residues. CDR1 is MNHEY, CDR2 SVGAGI, per germline. V dropped 0 bases and J dropped 7; count of bases not matched to a gene: 7. The CDR3 sequence: CASSYSREALSTQYF. For the CDR3, the DNA is TGTGCCAGCAGTTACTCGCGGGAGGCGCTTTCGACCCAGTACTTC.

This clone has just a few counts. V and J are TRBV30 and TRBJ2-7; the match to TRBD1 covers 7 bases. The CDR3 loop spans 14 amino acids. V was clipped by 1 base and J by 6 bases; unmatched bases: 9. Germline-derived CDR1 and CDR2 are GTSNPN and SVGIG (reference sequence). In nucleotides, the CDR3 is TGTGCCTGGAGTGATCAGAGGCCAGGGGGCGAGCAGTACTTC. This codes for CAWSDQRPGGEQYF.

This chain links TRBV7-8 with TRBJ2-1; 13 nucleotides align to TRBD2. Per the germline V gene, CDR1 is SGHVS and CDR2 is FQNEAQ. The CDR3 consists of 19 residues. V shed 2 bases and J 7 bases; nucleotides not matched to a gene: 14. The CDR3 region has the DNA TGTGCCAGCAGCTTATCAAAGACTAGCGGGGGGTCATATCGGAATGAGCAGTTCTTC. Translated: CASSLSKTSGGSYRNEQFF. Complete variable domain (other parts from reference TRBV7-8 and TRBJ2-1): GAGVSQSPRYKVAKRGQDVALRCDPISGHVSLFWYQQALGQGPEFLTYFQNEAQLDKSGLPSDRFFAERPEGSVSTLKIQRTQQEDSAVYLCASSLSKTSGGSYRNEQFFGPGTRLTVL.

This chain uses TRBV5-5 with TRBJ2-7, with 8 bases identical to TRBD1. This CDR3 has 15 residues. With V trimmed by 5 bases and J by 2 bases, 9 bases remained unmatched. Germline-derived CDR1 and CDR2 are SGHKS and YYEKEE (reference sequence). CDR3 residues: CASRLDRGWAYEQYF. CDR3 in DNA: TGTGCCAGCAGACTAGACAGGGGTTGGGCCTACGAGCAGTACTTC. Looking up the rest from reference TRBV5-5 and TRBJ2-7 gives the full variable domain: DAGVTQSPTHLIKTRGQQVTLRCSPISGHKSVSWYQQVLGQGPQFIFQYYEKEERGRGNFPDRFSARQFPNYSSELNVNALLLGDSALYLCASRLDRGWAYEQYFGPGTRLTVT.

The chain is built from TRBV30 and TRBJ2-7; a weak D match, TRBD1 (7 bases). Trimming removed 7 bases from V and 4 bases from J, with 20 bases in between. The CDR3 extends over 14 amino acids. Germline V gives CDR1 GTSNPN, CDR2 SVGIG (reference sequence). The CDR3: CASRTDREAYEQYF. CDR3 nucleotides: TGTGCCTCCCGAACTGACAGGGAGGCGTACGAGCAGTACTTC.

This chain uses TRBV7-9 with TRBJ2-7, with a weak D call TRBD1 (5 bases). Per germline, CDR1 SEHNR and CDR2 FQNEAQ (reference sequence). V lost 1 base, J lost 2 bases, and 15 bases lay in between. This CDR3 spans 16 amino acids. The CDR3 sequence is CASSLGTGQQAYEQYF. The DNA of the CDR3 is TGTGCCAGCAGCTTAGGGACGGGCCAACAGGCCTACGAGCAGTACTTC.

The rearrangement links TRBV12-5 to TRBJ2-7; a possible D gene is TRBD2 (5 bases). The V and J ends lost 6 bases and 8 bases respectively, with 17 bases between them. This CDR3 spans 13 amino acids. Germline assignment: CDR1 LGHNT and CDR2 FRNRAP. The DNA for the CDR3 is TGTGCTAGTGGACTACAGCCCGGGGTCCAGCAGTACTTC. Translating it yields CASGLQPGVQQYF.

The V and J genes are TRBV30 and TRBJ1-1; 9 bases match TRBD1. Germline assignment: CDR1 GTSNPN and CDR2 SVGIG (reference sequence). The trim removed 4 bases at V and 4 bases at J, leaving 7 bases unmatched. This CDR3 region has 14 residues. CDR3 region: CAWMGTGRSTEAFF. In nucleotides, the CDR3 is TGTGCCTGGATGGGGACAGGGAGGTCCACTGAAGCTTTCTTT.

This clone was recorded a few times. The rearrangement links TRBV9 to TRBJ2-5, with 8 bases identical to TRBD2. This CDR3 has 15 residues. The germline CDR1 and CDR2 sequences are SGDLS and YYNGEE. V lost 0 bases and J lost 0; bases outside the gene matches: 1. CDR3 protein: CASSVAGGNQETQYF. In DNA, the CDR3 is TGTGCCAGCAGCGTAGCGGGGGGGAACCAAGAGACCCAGTACTTC.

The chain couples TRBV5-4 to TRBJ2-5; D gene ambiguous. V lost 0 bases and J lost 6, with 6 bases in between. This CDR3 comprises 12 residues. Germline V gene data show CDR1 as SGHNT and CDR2 as YYREEE (reference sequence). The CDR3 protein is CASSLVEKTQYF. In nucleotides, the CDR3 is TGTGCCAGCAGCTTGGTAGAGAAGACCCAGTACTTC.

This clone was seen more than once but under ten times. The V call is TRBV7-8, the J call TRBJ1-2; 7 nucleotides match TRBD1. V shed 6 bases, J shed 4 bases, and the junction held 5 bases outside the gene matches. CDR1 SGHVS and CDR2 FQNEAQ come from the germline V gene. The CDR3 loop spans 13 amino acids. CDR3 in DNA: TGTGCCAGCAGACCAGGACAGGCCTATGGCTACACCTTC. This translates into CASRPGQAYGYTF.

The chain has TRBV18 and TRBJ2-1, with a possible D match to TRBD2 (5 bases). CDR1 is KGHSH, CDR2 LQKENI, per germline. This CDR3 is 13 amino acids long. V was trimmed by 5 bases and J by 8 bases, leaving 13 bases between them. Here the CDR3 DNA reads TGTGCCAGCTCAACTAGGGTGAGTGATGAGCAGTTCTTC. Its translation is CASSTRVSDEQFF.

The chain has TRBV27 and TRBJ2-7; D is possibly TRBD2 (6 bases). V was trimmed by 4 bases and J by 6 bases, leaving 16 bases between them. This CDR3 has 14 amino acids. The germline V gene has CDR1 MNHEY and CDR2 SMNVEV (reference sequence). This CDR3 is CASSYSTQGLEQYF. The DNA of the CDR3 is TGTGCCAGCAGTTACTCGACGCAGGGACTCGAGCAGTACTTC.

The V and J genes are TRBV7-2 and TRBJ1-5; the match to TRBD1 covers 7 bases. The length of the CDR3 is 15 residues. V dropped 1 base and J dropped 3; count of bases not matched to a gene: 3. The germline gives CDR1 SGHTA, CDR2 FQGNSA. The CDR3 nucleotides are TGTGCCAGCAGCTTAGGAGGGGGCCCCAATCAGCCCCAGCATTTT. It codes for CASSLGGGPNQPQHF.

V usage is TRBV28 and J usage is TRBJ1-1; maybe TRBD1 (5 bases). The V end was cut by 7 bases, the J end by 10 bases, with 22 bases between. Germline loops: CDR1 MDHEN, CDR2 SYDVKM. This CDR3 region has 14 residues. The CDR3 loop is CASTPGGGVYGAFF. In nucleotides, the CDR3 is TGTGCCAGCACTCCTGGGGGAGGGGTCTATGGAGCTTTCTTT. Variable domain in full (rest from reference TRBV28 and TRBJ1-1): DVKVTQSSRYLVKRTGEKVFLECVQDMDHENMFWYRQDPGLGLRLIYFSYDVKMKEKGDIPEGYSVSREKKERFSLILESASTNQTSMYLCASTPGGGVYGAFFGQGTRLTVV.

The gene calls are TRBV5-5 and TRBJ1-5; 7 bases match TRBD1. CDR1 and CDR2 from the germline V gene are SGHKS and YYEKEE (reference sequence). Trimming cost V 5 bases and J 16 bases; bases outside gene matches: 21. The CDR3 extends over 15 amino acids. The CDR3: CASSQPLSGTEEFHF. The CDR3 nucleotides read TGTGCCAGCAGTCAACCCTTATCGGGGACAGAGGAATTCCATTTT.

J is TRBJ2-1 and V is TRBV5-1, with TRBD1 identical over 9 bases. The CDR3 covers 16 residues. Per germline, CDR1 SGHRS and CDR2 YFSETQ. With V trimmed by 0 bases and J by 10 bases, 11 bases remained unmatched. CDR3 sequence: CASSLAAGTGLYEQFF. Written as DNA, the CDR3 is TGCGCCAGCAGCTTGGCCGCTGGGACAGGGTTATACGAGCAGTTCTTC.

The chain couples TRBV5-1 to TRBJ1-1, with 10 bases identical to TRBD1. The CDR3 runs to 14 residues. V lost 3 bases and J lost 2; bases outside the gene matches: 1. CDR1 is SGHRS and CDR2 is YFSETQ in the germline V gene. The CDR3 here is CASSWDRGNTEAFF. The CDR3 DNA follows: TGCGCCAGCAGCTGGGACAGGGGTAACACTGAAGCTTTCTTT.

The chain has TRBV5-4 and TRBJ2-1; D possibly corresponds to TRBD2 (6 bases). V gave up 3 bases and J gave up 3 bases, with 13 bases separating them. The CDR3 runs 15 residues. Per germline, CDR1 SGHNT and CDR2 YYREEE (reference sequence). The CDR3 here is CASSSRDSNYNEQFF. The CDR3 DNA is TGTGCCAGCAGCTCCCGGGACTCTAACTACAATGAGCAGTTCTTC.